What follows is one T cell receptor beta chain and its context. Just one base apart from a much larger clone, this may be a read error. This CDR3 is built from 15 residues. CDR1 is DFQATT, CDR2 SNEGSKA, per germline (reference sequence). In TCRdb, the 5' RACE reads were re-called with MiXCR into one record per CDR3 protein. The table has about 100,000 distinct CDR3 sequences, about 5.6% seen once. This sample is drawn from a study of identical twins. The sample consisted of memory T cells sorted from blood. The V call is TRBV20-1, the J call TRBJ2-3, with 8 bases fitting TRBD1. The TCR originated in a woman between 50 and 59 years old in good health. The CDR3 spells CSADHGQGPTVTQYF. The CDR3 nucleotides read TGCAGTGCTGACCATGGACAGGGTCCCACAGTTACGCAGTATTTT.